Listed below are T cell receptor beta chains from one sample, sequenced in a study of PD-1 blockade in classical Hodgkin lymphoma. Generated by immunoSEQ multiplex PCR, the TCRdb table keeps only in-frame clones and is missing some. The table records 55,000 to 75,000 clones, roughly 91% of them present only once. Specimen: peripheral blood mononuclear cells (PBMCs), collected at baseline. The receptors were sampled from a human donor with classical Hodgkin lymphoma. Both conserved end residues are trimmed from each CDR3. Fields, in order: D gene, V gene, CDR3 protein. A D gene is named only where the DNA matches it firmly.

- | TRBV10-3 | AISEIADRDALTDTQY
- | TRBV5-1 | ASSLEVAGESGELF
TRBD2 | TRBV7-6 | ASSHSGRAYEQY
- | TRBV4-1 | ASSQEAGTYEQY
- | TRBV11-1 | ASSVPGPVYEQY
TRBD2 | TRBV4-2 | ASSHLAGDSYEQY
TRBD2 | TRBV7-3 | ASSFSGLVGTQY
- | TRBV4-3 | ASSQSRSTSAYGYT
TRBD2 | TRBV7-3 | ASSFGGTPDTQY
TRBD2 | TRBV29-1 | SVEDDGRAETDTQY
TRBD1 | TRBV5-1 | ASSLNRGNEQF
- | TRBV6-5 | ASSYMGSYGYT
TRBD2 | TRBV27 | ASSLSPGLATYEQY
- | TRBV19 | ASSKGIRGVMSNQPQH
TRBD1 | TRBV9 | ASSVEPTGGRNTIY
- | TRBV9 | ASSVQWGISYNEQF
TRBD2 | TRBV10-3 | AIRRGLAGGIQETQY
- | TRBV7-3 | ASSLTVTGELF
TRBD2 | TRBV6-4 | ASSASFGGVMRETQY
- | TRBV9 | ASSVRAKEVNTGELF
- | TRBV29-1 | SVDPAGGSWGGYT
- | TRBV18 | ASSPRTENYEQY
TRBD1 | TRBV7-2 | ASSSGTGVFGEQY
TRBD1 | TRBV25-1 | ASSEYMTGGAF
- | TRBV6-5 | ASSYRRGELF